This T cell receptor beta chain was profiled in a study of ipilimumab plus nivolumab after autologous stem cell transplantation. Background on the study: A median of 8 nivolumab and four to six ipilimumab doses were given.

The germline V gene has CDR1 MDHEN and CDR2 SYDVKM. J was trimmed by 4 bases and V by 4 bases; bases with no gene match: 8. The CDR3 runs 15 residues. Checkpoint therapy with ipilimumab 1 mg/kg began 14 to 28 days after transplant. Patients received nivolumab 3 mg/kg at weeks 1, 4, 7, 10, then fortnightly to week 26. The protocol was immunoSEQ multiplex PCR, while the TCRdb copy is restricted to in-frame clones and leaves out a portion. This sample yields 15,000 to 20,000 clones, of which approximately 80% are seen a single time; 23% belongs to the top ten. Specimen: PBMCs, collected in a trial of ipilimumab plus nivolumab as post-transplant consolidation. The genes are TRBV28 and TRBJ1-2; TRBD1 aligns across 8 bases. This clonotype originated in a male donor with diffuse large B-cell lymphoma. CDR3 sequence (DNA): TGTGCCAGCAGTTCCCTCCGGGACAGGAGCTATGGCTACACCTTC. It yields the protein CASSSLRDRSYGYTF.